Following are 26 T cell receptor beta chains from one sample sequenced in a study of blood T cells in healthy people across ages. PCR was performed a second time for 7 to 11 cycles using a sample-barcoded 5' primer and a J-beta primer mix. From the 5' RACE reads, TCRdb called clonotypes with MiXCR, one entry per CDR3 protein. The data hold hundreds of thousands of distinct CDR3 sequences, with roughly 43% observed a single time. Sequenced material: blood. These TCRs come from a man aged 80 or over in good health.

This clonotype has more than one count but fewer than ten. The CDR3 DNA follows: TGTGCCAGTAGTACCACTAGAGACAATGAGCAGTTCTTC. Protein sequence: CASSTTRDNEQFF. The chain combines TRBV19 with TRBJ2-1; D possibly corresponds to TRBD2 (5 bases). CDR1 is LNHDA and CDR2 is SQIVND in the germline V gene (reference sequence). CDR3 size: 13 residues. Trimming shortened V by 4 bases and J by 5 bases, and 9 bases separated the two germline ends.

The CDR3 spells CASSGTTSGLSGQFF. The CDR3 nucleotides read TGTGCCAGCAGCGGGACGACTAGCGGCCTGAGTGGGCAGTTCTTC. The rearrangement links TRBV9 to TRBJ2-1; TRBD2 matches at 9 bases. The CDR3 totals 15 residues. Germline V gene lookup returns CDR1 SGDLS and CDR2 YYNGEE. After removal of 3 bases from V and 12 bases from J, the junction contained 13 bases not matched to a gene.

The rearrangement uses TRBV7-3 and TRBJ2-1; D remains unclear. This CDR3 is built from 13 residues. The V and J ends lost 2 bases and 9 bases respectively, with 11 bases between them. From germline, CDR1 is SGHTA and CDR2 FQGTGA. The chain's CDR3 is CASSLLERSEQFF. CDR3 nucleotide sequence: TGTGCCAGCAGCTTACTTGAGCGCAGTGAGCAGTTCTTC.

This chain joins TRBV13 and TRBJ1-4; 7 nucleotides match TRBD1. The trim removed 6 bases at V and 1 base at J, leaving 5 bases unmatched. CDR3 size: 15 residues. Germline CDR1 reads PRHDT; CDR2 reads FYEKMQ (reference sequence). The DNA of the CDR3 is TGTGCCAGCAGACTCACAGGGGAAACTAATGAAAAACTGTTTTTT. It translates to CASRLTGETNEKLFF.

The sample holds a few counts of this clonotype. The chain employs TRBV19 and TRBJ2-2; TRBD1 aligns across 7 bases. The CDR3 length is 16 residues. J was trimmed by 0 bases and V by 9 bases; bases with no gene match: 10. Germline V gives CDR1 LNHDA, CDR2 SQIVND (reference sequence). CDR3 nucleotides: TGTGCCAGCCGTCCCCGAGGACAGGCGAACACCGGGGAGCTGTTTTTT. This gives the protein CASRPRGQANTGELFF. Full variable domain (remainder filled in from reference TRBV19 and TRBJ2-2): DGGITQSPKYLFRKEGQNVTLSCEQNLNHDAMYWYRQDPGQGLRLIYYSQIVNDFQKGDIAEGYSVSREKKESFPLTVTSAQKNPTAFYLCASRPRGQANTGELFFGEGSRLTVL.

The J gene is TRBJ1-2, the V gene TRBV7-9; D unresolved. Per the germline V gene, CDR1 is SEHNR and CDR2 is FQNEAQ (reference sequence). The CDR3 runs to 18 residues. Trimming stripped 1 base from V and 3 bases from J, with 21 bases between. CDR3 sequence reads: CASSLDGLPPGSHYGYTF. DNA for the CDR3: TGTGCCAGCAGCTTAGATGGACTCCCTCCGGGCAGTCACTATGGCTACACCTTC.

A few counts support this clonotype. The chain combines TRBV5-1 with TRBJ2-5; 8 nucleotides line up with TRBD1. Germline assignment: CDR1 SGHRS and CDR2 YFSETQ. The CDR3 covers 15 residues. J lost 1 base, V lost 4 bases, and 6 bases had no gene match. CDR3 DNA sequence: TGCGCCAGCAGCCTTTCTGGACAGGGCCAAGAGACCCAGTACTTC. This encodes CASSLSGQGQETQYF.

This clonotype was observed a few times. One end of the junction is discordant with germline, which a read error may explain. The chain has TRBV29-1 and TRBJ2-1; TRBD2 matches at 11 bases. This CDR3 has 15 amino acids. The germline gives CDR1 SQVTM, CDR2 ANQGSEA. CDR3 amino acids: CSAESLAGGPGEQFF. CDR3 in DNA: TGCAGCGCTGAAAGTTTAGCGGGGGGGCCTGGAGAGCAGTTCTTC.

This clonotype was seen a handful of times. The chain uses TRBV28 and TRBJ1-6; the D is unclear. CDR3 length equals 13 residues. Germline-derived CDR1 and CDR2 are MDHEN and SYDVKM. Trimming cost V 9 bases and J 7 bases, with 13 bases left between them. The CDR3 DNA reads as TGTGCCAGTGCCGGGATCATGAATTCACCCCTCCACTTT. It encodes CASAGIMNSPLHF.

The rearrangement joins TRBV21-1 to TRBJ2-5. TRBV21-1 is flagged as a pseudogene. There are 21 residues in the CDR3. This chain's CDR3 is CASTRKTTQTHSGTYQETQYF. The CDR3, as DNA: TGTGCCAGCACCAGAAAGACGACCCAAACCCACAGTGGCACATACCAAGAGACCCAGTACTTC.

The chain employs TRBV2 and TRBJ1-6; no clear D. V lost 6 bases to trimming and J lost 8 bases, with 14 bases between them. The germline V gene has CDR1 SNHLY and CDR2 FYNNEI. The CDR3 runs 14 residues. This CDR3 is CASRVEHGDSPLHF. The CDR3 region has the DNA TGTGCCAGCAGGGTCGAACATGGAGATTCACCCCTCCACTTT.

The chain combines TRBV12-3 or TRBV12-4 with TRBJ2-3; 7 bases map to TRBD1. The CDR3 loop spans 12 amino acids. V shed 11 bases and J 3 bases; nucleotides not matched to a gene: 5. CDR3 protein: CASTGATDTQYF. For the CDR3, the DNA is TGTGCCTCCACAGGGGCAACAGATACGCAGTATTTT.

This sequence joins TRBV14 and TRBJ2-7; D is possibly TRBD1 (6 bases). The J call could be wrong; TRBJ2-5 is a better fit for the DNA end. The CDR3 is made up of 16 amino acids. Looked up from germline, CDR1 is SGHDN and CDR2 is FVKESK. The CDR3 nucleotides are TGTGCCAGCAGCCAACTACCCCCTCAGGGGCGGGAGACCCAGTACTTC. It codes for CASSQLPPQGRETQYF.

The genes are TRBV13 and TRBJ2-1; D is ambiguous. CDR1 and CDR2 (germline): PRHDT, FYEKMQ (reference sequence). V lost 2 bases and J lost 0, with 8 bases in between. This CDR3 contains 15 residues. CDR3 loop: CASSLLVSSYNEQFF. DNA of the CDR3: TGTGCCAGCAGCTTACTAGTGAGCTCCTACAATGAGCAGTTCTTC.

Remarks on this clonotype: With a much larger clone just one base away, this may be a read error. This chain connects TRBV7-2 to TRBJ2-5, with 8 bases lining up with TRBD1. The better agreement between TRBJ2-7 and the DNA end casts doubt on the J call. Germline V CDR1 and CDR2: SGHTA, FQGNSA. The CDR3 runs to 13 residues. The CDR3 protein is CVSSLTGGSEQYF. In DNA form, the CDR3 reads TGTGTCAGCAGCCTAACAGGGGGTAGCGAGCAGTACTTC.

The V and J genes are TRBV27 and TRBJ2-7; TRBD2 matches at 9 bases. This CDR3 contains 14 residues. Germline CDR1 is MNHEY and CDR2 is SMNVEV (reference sequence). V shed 5 bases, J shed 5 bases, and the junction held 7 bases outside the gene matches. DNA of the CDR3: TGTGCCAGCAGTCCAATAGCGGGAGAGGACGAGCAGTACTTC. As protein: CASSPIAGEDEQYF.

For this clonotype: This may stem from a read error, because a much larger clone lies one nucleotide away. J is TRBJ2-7 and V is TRBV20-1; D call uncertain. This CDR3 region has 14 residues. From germline, CDR1 is DFQATT and CDR2 SNEGSKA (reference sequence). V lost 3 bases and J 7 bases, leaving 19 bases between the germline ends. DNA for the CDR3: TGCAGTGCTAGCCCCATTCCTACTTACAATGAGCAGTACTTC. Amino acids: CSASPIPTYNEQYF.

This clonotype was counted a few times. V is TRBV20-1 and J is TRBJ2-4; D remains ambiguous. V was pared by 4 bases and J by 6 bases, with 10 bases between. Per the germline V gene, CDR1 is DFQATT and CDR2 is SNEGSKA (reference sequence). The CDR3 sequence is 12 residues long. DNA of the CDR3: TGCAGTGCTATTGTTTCCGGAAACATTCAGTACTTC. Protein product: CSAIVSGNIQYF.

In its sample, this clonotype was seen a few times. The chain links TRBV5-1 to TRBJ2-7; 7 bases agree with TRBD2. Germline lookup yields CDR1 SGHRS and CDR2 YFSETQ. Trimming removed 2 bases from V and 1 base from J; junction bases left unmatched: 9. This CDR3 comprises 16 residues. The CDR3 nucleotides are TGCGCCAGCAGCTTCTCTAGCGGAACCCCTTCCTACGAGCAGTACTTC. This translates into CASSFSSGTPSYEQYF.

The chain combines TRBV6-2 or TRBV6-3 with TRBJ2-5, with D possibly TRBD1 on 6 matching bases. In germline, CDR1 is MNHEY, CDR2 SVGEGT. V was trimmed by 2 bases and J by 0 bases, leaving 10 bases between them. CDR3 length equals 15 residues. The CDR3 region is CASSYPHRDQETQYF. DNA of the CDR3: TGTGCCAGCAGTTACCCCCACAGGGACCAAGAGACCCAGTACTTC.

The table lists this clonotype with a few counts. The chain joins TRBV4-3 to TRBJ2-1; D remains unclear. Germline CDR1 and CDR2: LGHNA and YSLEER. The CDR3 is made up of 13 amino acids. V lost 5 bases, J lost 10 bases, and 15 bases lay in between. In DNA form, the CDR3 reads TGCGCCAGCAGCACCCGCCCGCGATCGGAGCAGTTCTTC. Amino acids: CASSTRPRSEQFF.

CDR3 protein: CASSLALTLRQPQHF. CDR3 in DNA: TGTGCCAGCAGCTTAGCGCTAACACTACGTCAGCCCCAGCATTTT. This chain joins TRBV7-2 and TRBJ1-5; unclear D gene. V shed 0 bases and J shed 6 bases, with 12 bases lying between them. The CDR3 covers 15 residues. The germline gives CDR1 SGHTA, CDR2 FQGNSA. The whole variable domain, filled in from reference TRBV7-2 and TRBJ1-5, reads GAGVSQSPSNKVTEKGKDVELRCDPISGHTALYWYRQSLGQGLEFLIYFQGNSAPDKSGLPSDRFSAERTGGSVSTLTIQRTQQEDSAVYLCASSLALTLRQPQHFGDGTRLSIL.

To note about this clonotype: Possible read error: a much larger clone is one base away. The chain joins TRBV4-3 to TRBJ2-5; D gene ambiguous. The CDR3 contains 15 residues. CDR1 is LGHNA and CDR2 is YSLEER in the germline V gene. Trimming shortened V by 0 bases and J by 11 bases, and 19 bases separated the two germline ends. The CDR3: CASSQDPSGGAEQYF. The CDR3 nucleotides read TGCGCCAGCAGCCAAGATCCGTCGGGCGGCGCTGAGCAGTACTTC.

A word on this clonotype: A much larger clone differs from this one at a single base, so this may be a read error. This chain connects TRBV11-2 to TRBJ2-3; TRBD2 matches 8 bases. Germline V gene data show CDR1 as SGHAT and CDR2 as FQNNGV. The CDR3 has 15 amino acids. CDR3 loop: CAGSLEAGETDTQYF. CDR3 nucleotides: TGTGCCGGCAGCTTAGAAGCGGGGGAGACAGATACGCAGTATTTT.

The chain couples TRBV20-1 to TRBJ2-3; 8 bases map to TRBD2. This CDR3 is built from 17 residues. V shed 3 bases and J 3 bases; nucleotides not matched to a gene: 14. Germline V gene sequence: CDR1 DFQATT, CDR2 SNEGSKA (reference sequence). In DNA, the CDR3 is TGCAGTGCTAGTATTAAGTGGGGGAGCGGGAGTACAGATACGCAGTATTTT. Its translation is CSASIKWGSGSTDTQYF.

This clonotype was observed a handful of times. This sequence joins TRBV28 and TRBJ2-4, with 8 bases lining up with TRBD2. The tail of the sequence fits TRBJ2-5 better, so the J call may be wrong. The CDR3 covers 16 residues. Looked up from germline, CDR1 is MDHEN and CDR2 is SYDVKM. The CDR3, as DNA: TGTGCCAGCAGTTTTGGACTAGCTACGACCCAAGAGACCCAGTACTTC. This sequence encodes CASSFGLATTQETQYF.